The clone carrying this T cell receptor beta chain was counted a few times. TCRdb recomputed calls from the 5' RACE reads with MiXCR, one row per CDR3 protein. The sample carries more than 1.5 million distinct CDR3 sequences, 25% to 35% recorded once. This specimen comes from a study of identical twins. Healthy Caucasians provided all donations. This receptor was taken from a newborn girl in good health. The sequencing sample was made of cord blood.

The CDR3 coding sequence is TGTGCCAGCAGTTACTCGAGGGGGATAAGCTCCTACGAGCAGTACTTC. Its protein product is CASSYSRGISSYEQYF. The rearrangement joins TRBV6-5 to TRBJ2-7; D may be TRBD1 (6 bases). Germline-derived CDR1 and CDR2 are MNHEY and SVGAGI. V dropped 0 bases and J dropped 0 bases, with 12 bases sitting between them. The CDR3 contains 16 residues.